These 25 T cell receptor beta chains share one sample of origin, sequenced in a study of cytomegalovirus exposure and HLA in healthy donors. This PCR relied on a set of 60 Vbeta primers and 13 Jbeta primers. Produced via immunoSEQ multiplex PCR; TCRdb's table is partial and in-frame only. The listing contains roughly 100,000 clones. Sequencing used PBMCs. These receptors all stem from a man in his forties in good health and CMV-seronegative.

J is TRBJ2-7 and V is TRBV18; D perhaps matches TRBD1 (5 bases). Germline-derived CDR1 and CDR2 are KGHSH and LQKENI. CDR3 length equals 15 residues. V was clipped by 2 bases and J by 0 bases, with 11 bases between them. CDR3 sequence reads: CASSPSQGGSYEQYF. As DNA, the CDR3 is TGTGCCAGCTCACCAAGTCAGGGCGGCTCCTACGAGCAGTACTTC.

The chain uses TRBV10-2 and TRBJ2-7, with 10 bases lining up with TRBD1. CDR1 is WSHSY and CDR2 is SAAADI in the germline V gene. The CDR3 spans 15 residues. The V segment lost 5 bases and the J segment 12 bases; nucleotides outside the gene matches: 16. The CDR3 DNA reads as TGCGCCAGCAGTAGACCGGGACAGGGGATGATGAGATGGTACTTC. Its protein is CASSRPGQGMMRWYF.

The V and J genes are TRBV27 and TRBJ1-5, with 7 bases matching TRBD1. J was trimmed by 7 bases and V by 5 bases; bases with no gene match: 8. This CDR3 contains 14 residues. The V gene's germline CDR1 is MNHEY and CDR2 SMNVEV (reference sequence). CDR3: CASSRNLRGQPQHF. CDR3 nucleotides: TGTGCCAGCAGTCGAAATCTCAGGGGGCAGCCCCAGCATTTT.

The gene calls are TRBV10-1 and TRBJ2-3, with TRBD2 as a possible D gene (6 bases). This CDR3 is built from 15 residues. Trimming removed 2 bases at V and 2 bases at J, with 11 bases between. Germline values: CDR1 WNHNN, CDR2 SYGVQD (reference sequence). The CDR3 loop reads CASSETLADTDTQYF. The CDR3 DNA sequence: TGCGCCAGCAGTGAGACCTTAGCGGACACAGATACGCAGTATTTT.

The V and J genes are TRBV7-9 and TRBJ2-5, with 8 nucleotides matching TRBD1. The end of the DNA is better explained by TRBJ2-7, so the J call may be wrong. Germline V gene lookup returns CDR1 SEHNR and CDR2 FQNEAQ (reference sequence). This CDR3 contains 15 residues. The DNA of the CDR3 is TGTGCCAGCACCCTTGGACAGGGCGCAACCTACGAGCAGTACTTC. Translating it yields CASTLGQGATYEQYF.

The chain has TRBV28 and TRBJ2-1; 11 bases are shared with TRBD2. The CDR3 contains 14 residues. V shed 4 bases and J 10 bases; nucleotides not matched to a gene: 6. Germline CDR1 MDHEN, CDR2 SYDVKM. The CDR3 reads CASSSLAGVKEQFF. The CDR3 DNA is TGTGCCAGCAGTTCACTAGCGGGAGTTAAGGAGCAGTTCTTC.

V gene TRBV28 combines with J gene TRBJ2-5; 8 nucleotides align to TRBD1. The J call may not be correct, given that the DNA end is closer to TRBJ2-7. Germline CDR1 MDHEN, CDR2 SYDVKM. The CDR3 has 15 residues. This CDR3 reads CASSQSSTGVDEQYF. The CDR3 DNA reads as TGTGCCAGCAGCCAATCCTCGACAGGGGTGGACGAGCAGTACTTC.

As DNA, the CDR3 is TGCAGCGTTGAAGTACCGGGACTAGCGGGGGGCTTGTCCTACGAGCAGTACTTC. Residues: CSVEVPGLAGGLSYEQYF. The chain carries TRBV29-1 and TRBJ2-7; TRBD2 matches 15 bases. With V trimmed by 1 base and J by 1 base, 8 bases remained unmatched. Germline CDR1 SQVTM, CDR2 ANQGSEA. The CDR3 covers 18 residues.

V and J are TRBV11-2 and TRBJ2-1, with 8 bases matching TRBD1. The CDR3 is made up of 15 amino acids. Losses at the gene ends were 1 base for V and 7 bases for J; bases not matched to a gene: 6. Germline lookup yields CDR1 SGHAT and CDR2 FQNNGV. CDR3 protein: CASSLASTGVNEQFF. As DNA, the CDR3 is TGTGCCAGCAGCTTAGCCTCGACAGGGGTAAATGAGCAGTTCTTC.

V and J are TRBV19 and TRBJ2-1; 10 bases fit TRBD2. The CDR3 extends over 15 amino acids. Per germline, CDR1 LNHDA and CDR2 SQIVND (reference sequence). V trimming: 5 bases; J trimming: 10 bases; junction bases outside the gene matches: 11. The CDR3 reads CASSPEASGREEQFF. CDR3 nucleotides: TGTGCCAGTAGTCCCGAAGCTAGCGGGAGAGAAGAGCAGTTCTTC.

The V gene is TRBV6-1, the J gene TRBJ1-6, with 8 bases aligning to TRBD1. The CDR3 sequence is 16 residues long. Per the germline V gene, CDR1 is MNHNS and CDR2 is SASEGT. The junction had 2 bases not matched to a gene; V was cut back by 4 bases and J by 0 bases. The DNA for the CDR3 is TGTGCCAGCAGTGGACAGGGGAGCTCCTATAATTCACCCCTCCACTTT. Its protein product is CASSGQGSSYNSPLHF.

This chain links TRBV7-9 with TRBJ1-3; perhaps TRBD1 as D (5 bases). With 2 bases removed from V and 4 bases from J, the gap between germline ends came to 9 bases. CDR1 and CDR2 (germline): SEHNR, FQNEAQ (reference sequence). The CDR3 runs to 14 residues. The CDR3 DNA reads as TGTGCCAGCAGCTTATCAGGGCCGGGAAACACCATATATTTT. This translates into CASSLSGPGNTIYF.

The chain has TRBV9 and TRBJ1-1; D call uncertain. Germline CDR1 SGDLS, CDR2 YYNGEE. Trimming shortened V by 0 bases and J by 2 bases, and 8 bases separated the two germline ends. The CDR3 is 14 residues long. The CDR3 region is CASSVDSLNTEAFF. The DNA of the CDR3 is TGTGCCAGCAGCGTAGACAGCCTCAACACTGAAGCTTTCTTT.

The J gene is TRBJ2-2, the V gene TRBV2; 8 bases are shared with TRBD1. CDR1 is SNHLY and CDR2 is FYNNEI in the germline V gene. CDR3 length: 16 amino acids. V trimming: 4 bases; J trimming: 1 base; junction bases outside the gene matches: 5. CDR3 residues: CASSGGQGGNTGELFF. CDR3 coding DNA: TGTGCCAGCAGTGGAGGACAGGGCGGGAACACCGGGGAGCTGTTTTTT.

The chain has TRBV7-2 and TRBJ1-4; TRBD1 is a possible D gene (6 bases). Trimming stripped 4 bases from V and 5 bases from J, with 17 bases between. This CDR3 comprises 16 residues. Germline assignment: CDR1 SGHTA and CDR2 FQGNSA. CDR3 sequence: CASSSETRGGNEKLFF. The CDR3 DNA follows: TGTGCCAGCAGCTCCGAAACAAGGGGGGGCAATGAAAAACTGTTTTTT. The whole variable domain, filled in from reference TRBV7-2 and TRBJ1-4, reads GAGVSQSPSNKVTEKGKDVELRCDPISGHTALYWYRQSLGQGLEFLIYFQGNSAPDKSGLPSDRFSAERTGGSVSTLTIQRTQQEDSAVYLCASSSETRGGNEKLFFGSGTQLSVL.

In DNA, the CDR3 is TGTGCCAGCAGCCCCCATTTCACCGGTGAAAAACTGTTTTTT. It encodes CASSPHFTGEKLFF. The V and J genes are TRBV11-2 and TRBJ1-4; D ambiguous. This CDR3 has 14 residues. V was cut by 5 bases and J by 7 bases, with 14 bases left in between. Germline V gives CDR1 SGHAT, CDR2 FQNNGV.

The J gene is TRBJ1-1, the V gene TRBV6-1, with 9 positions matching TRBD1. Germline V gene data show CDR1 as MNHNS and CDR2 as SASEGT. This CDR3 comprises 14 residues. V shed 6 bases, J shed 7 bases, and the junction held 9 bases outside the gene matches. CDR3 amino acids: CASSLQGAGGEAFF. Here the CDR3 DNA reads TGTGCCAGCAGCTTACAGGGGGCTGGGGGTGAAGCTTTCTTT.

The V gene is TRBV6-5, the J gene TRBJ1-2; weak D call: TRBD1 (5 bases). Trimming took off 2 bases at V and 4 bases at J, with 11 bases between the two ends. Per the germline V gene, CDR1 is MNHEY and CDR2 is SVGAGI. The CDR3 runs to 14 residues. CDR3 sequence (DNA): TGTGCCAGCAGTTACGGGGGGAGAAGCTATGGCTACACCTTC. Translated: CASSYGGRSYGYTF.

The chain is built from TRBV11-2 and TRBJ2-7, with 11 bases matching TRBD2. V dropped 3 bases and J dropped 5; count of bases not matched to a gene: 3. Germline assignment: CDR1 SGHAT and CDR2 FQNNGV. The CDR3 length is 14 residues. The chain's CDR3 is CASSFKTSGNEQYF. In nucleotides, the CDR3 is TGTGCCAGCAGCTTTAAGACTAGCGGGAACGAGCAGTACTTC.

V is TRBV5-1 and J is TRBJ2-7; 7 nucleotides match TRBD1. In germline, CDR1 is SGHRS, CDR2 YFSETQ. The trim removed 3 bases at V and 2 bases at J, leaving 8 bases unmatched. The CDR3 contains 15 residues. DNA for the CDR3: TGCGCCAGCAGCTACAACCGGGACAGTACCTACGAGCAGTACTTC. Encoded protein: CASSYNRDSTYEQYF.

The chain carries TRBV7-2 and TRBJ2-1; TRBD2 matches 12 bases. V was pared by 5 bases and J by 16 bases, with 6 bases of the junction left unmatched. The CDR3 has 12 amino acids. From germline, CDR1 is SGHTA and CDR2 FQGNSA. As DNA, the CDR3 is TGTGCCAGCAGCCCTGAACTAGCGGGAGGATTCTTC. Its translation: CASSPELAGGFF. Full variable domain (remainder filled in from reference TRBV7-2 and TRBJ2-1): GAGVSQSPSNKVTEKGKDVELRCDPISGHTALYWYRQSLGQGLEFLIYFQGNSAPDKSGLPSDRFSAERTGGSVSTLTIQRTQQEDSAVYLCASSPELAGGFFGPGTRLTVL.

This chain connects TRBV15 to TRBJ1-6; 8 positions agree with TRBD1. The CDR3 runs to 15 residues. V was clipped by 5 bases and J by 10 bases; unmatched bases: 10. Germline V CDR1 and CDR2: LNHNV, YYDKDF (reference sequence). The DNA of the CDR3 is TGTGCCACCAGCGGAAGGACAGGGTTAGGCTCACCCCTCCACTTT. As protein: CATSGRTGLGSPLHF.

The chain has TRBV19 and TRBJ1-2; 9 bases are a match to TRBD1. The CDR3 contains 15 residues. Per the germline V gene, CDR1 is LNHDA and CDR2 is SQIVND (reference sequence). V gave up 9 bases and J gave up 0 bases; unmatched junction bases: 8. CDR3 loop: CASSDRGGTNYGYTF. CDR3 in DNA: TGTGCCAGCAGCGACAGGGGGGGTACTAACTATGGCTACACCTTC.

The V and J genes are TRBV5-1 and TRBJ2-1; perhaps TRBD1 as D (5 bases). V was pared by 0 bases and J by 7 bases, with 11 bases between. This CDR3 region has 14 residues. Germline loops: CDR1 SGHRS, CDR2 YFSETQ. For the CDR3, the DNA is TGCGCCAGCAGCTTGGTTCCAGGGAAGAATGAGCAGTTCTTC. It specifies CASSLVPGKNEQFF.

The gene calls are TRBV4-2 and TRBJ2-3, with 12 nucleotides matching TRBD2. V dropped 0 bases and J dropped 0; count of bases not matched to a gene: 4. There are 18 residues in the CDR3. Germline V gene lookup returns CDR1 LGHNA and CDR2 YNFKEQ. The chain's CDR3 is CASSQDLLAGGSTDTQYF. For the CDR3, the DNA is TGTGCCAGCAGCCAAGATCTACTAGCGGGGGGTAGCACAGATACGCAGTATTTT.